The sequence of this T cell receptor beta chain was determined in a study of vaccination and CD4 T cells after COVID-19. Overall study: There were six male and four female convalescents, and two of them were Hispanic.

Sequencing of DNA taken from cultured CD4+ T cells relied on the Oncomine TCR Beta short-read assay. Scientists extracted genomic DNA from CD4+ T cells grown in culture. In TCRdb, the PCR reads were re-called with MiXCR into one record per CDR3 protein. The profile shows 10,000 to 15,000 distinct CDR3 sequences, roughly 48% of them singletons. CDR3 length equals 15 residues. V was clipped by 7 bases and J by 1 base; unmatched bases: 3. Germline CDR1 is MNHEY and CDR2 is SVGEGT. Described treatment: roughly 11-day PBMC culture with coronavirus spike peptide pools or control peptides (ViraFEST assay). Scientists separated out CD4+ T cells through negative selection following 10 days in culture. This clonotype occurred a few times. Its antigen is unidentified.

The chain uses TRBV6-2 or TRBV6-3 and TRBJ2-3, with TRBD2 identical over 12 bases. The source is a human donor who had recovered from COVID-19. The sample was CD4+ T cells from blood, cultured in vitro. The CDR3 DNA is TGTGCCAGCATACTAGCGGGAGGTCGCACAGATACGCAGTATTTT. Its protein product is CASILAGGRTDTQYF.